This T cell receptor beta chain was identified in a study of blood T cell repertoires in COVID-19 (TCRdb year 2020). Some background on the complete study: Samples covering the acute and convalescent phases of COVID-19 were provided by collaborators in the United States, Italy and Spain. The material from the prospective study consisted of cDNA or gDNA derived from T cells, B-cell-depleted T cells, or PBMCs. Deeply sampled blood TCRbeta repertoires from subjects exposed to, actively infected with, or recovered from COVID-19 were included in the dataset. The repertoires were released in a freely available public database intended as a resource for research on the immune response to SARS-CoV-2. The samples were drawn from two sources: the first 160 participants of the ongoing ImmuneRACE study, and 1,000 to 1,500 subjects contributed by 6 global collaborators. Nearly every sample came with metadata listing a de-identified subject ID, COVID-19 status, age in years and sex. Where available, HLA class I and class II types were obtained from metadata supplied by the sample provider rather than from assay-based typing.

As for this clone: Its antigen is unknown. The sample holds no much larger clone one base away, and base qualities are not on file.

TCRbeta CDR3 regions were amplified from genomic DNA by means of the immunoSEQ Assay, a bias-controlled multiplex PCR. Turning to the authors' computational methods: The number of nucleated cells in each sample was estimated by amplification of reference gene primers within the assay. To quantify the absolute abundance of each unique TCRbeta CDR3 rearrangement, sequence reads were collapsed and filtered. For each sample, productive Simpson clonality was calculated as the square root of Simpson's diversity index over productive rearrangements. TCRdb holds this immuneACCESS table with in-frame rearrangements only. Some clones are missing; in checked studies, unresolved V genes explain under half, and the rest has no known cause. V and J calls and clone size are given by that table; D and trimming were obtained from the DNA. The sample contains approximately 170,000 clones, roughly 80% of them found a single time. The top ten constitute under 10% of the sample.

In Seattle, one collaborating source enrolled patients while the infection was active and tracked those patients longitudinally over the course of disease. Collaborating institutions collected whole blood in K2EDTA tubes following their own protocols. For TCRbeta analysis, collaborators shipped samples in one of three forms: frozen whole blood, isolated PBMCs, or DNA extracted from either of those sample types. The full study reports these points: Clinical and demographic metadata were provided uncurated, with the amount varying by source and participant.

The sequence derives from a woman aged 70-85 years with COVID-19, enrolled during active disease. Sequencing input: peripheral blood.

The nucleotide sequence reads TGTGCCAGCAGCTTAGTTAGAGAGAATGGCTACACCTTC. Translated, this is CASSLVRENGYTF. The V and J genes are TRBV7-2 and TRBJ1-2; the D gene assignment is ambiguous. CDR1 is given as SGHTA and CDR2 as FQGNSA, both from the germline V gene. The CDR3 spans 13 residues, from the cysteine through the phenylalanine. The entry retains the CDR3 DNA only, 39 bases that are in frame from base 1. V gives up 1 base and J gives up 6 bases, and the segment between their germline ends measures 9 bases.